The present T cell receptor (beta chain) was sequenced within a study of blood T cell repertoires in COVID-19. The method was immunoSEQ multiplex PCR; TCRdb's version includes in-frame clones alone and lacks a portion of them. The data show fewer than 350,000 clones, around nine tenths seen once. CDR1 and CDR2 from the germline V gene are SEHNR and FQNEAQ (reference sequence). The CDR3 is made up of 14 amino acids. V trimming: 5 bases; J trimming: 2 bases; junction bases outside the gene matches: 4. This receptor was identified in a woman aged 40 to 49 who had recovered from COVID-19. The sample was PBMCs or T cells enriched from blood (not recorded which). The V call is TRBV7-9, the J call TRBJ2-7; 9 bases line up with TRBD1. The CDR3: CASSRTGDTYEQYF. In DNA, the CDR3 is TGTGCCAGCAGCCGGACAGGGGACACCTACGAGCAGTACTTC. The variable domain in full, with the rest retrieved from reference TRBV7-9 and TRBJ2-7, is DTGVSQNPRHKITKRGQNVTFRCDPISEHNRLYWYRQTLGQGPEFLTYFQNEAQLEKSRLLSDRFSAERPKGSFSTLEIQRTEQGDSAMYLCASSRTGDTYEQYFGPGTRLTVT.